This TCR beta chain was recorded in a study of naive CD8 T cells in extremely preterm neonates. The method was immunoSEQ multiplex PCR; TCRdb's version includes in-frame clones alone and lacks a portion of them. The repertoire consists of around 5,000 clones, with less than 98% occurring once and the leading ten covering about 0.5%. Elective cesarean births at 37-41 weeks, without labor or membrane rupture, supplied the cord blood. The CDR3 has 19 residues. V lost 1 base, J lost 5 bases, and 16 bases stayed unmatched. Germline V lookup: CDR1 LGHNA, CDR2 YSLEER. The sequence was obtained from a newborn in good health. Sequenced material: naive CD8+ T cells from cord blood. The chain is built from TRBV4-3 and TRBJ2-1; TRBD1 matches at 8 bases. The CDR3 coding sequence is TGCGCCAGCAGCCAAGGACGCCAGGGGGCATTAGCGGTTCACAATGAGCAGTTCTTC. This codes for CASSQGRQGALAVHNEQFF.